Below, 13 T cell receptor beta chains from the same sample are listed, as sequenced in a study of T cells after yellow fever vaccination. MiXCR was run by TCRdb on the 5' RACE reads, yielding one entry per CDR3 protein. The sample includes some 350,000 distinct CDR3 sequences, around a tenth of them seen just once. The material sequenced was PBMCs, taken on the day of the first yellow fever vaccination. Source of these receptors: a man younger than 35 who received the YFV17D yellow fever vaccine.

The rearrangement uses TRBV7-9 and TRBJ2-7; D uncertain. The V gene lost 4 bases and the J gene lost 3 bases, with 13 bases spanning the gap. The germline gives CDR1 SEHNR, CDR2 FQNEAQ (reference sequence). The CDR3 loop spans 14 amino acids. CDR3 coding DNA: TGTGCCAGCAGCTCCAAGGCCCCCGGCTACGAGCAGTACTTC. Its protein product is CASSSKAPGYEQYF.

This clonotype was seen many times. J is TRBJ2-7 and V is TRBV20-1, with a tentative D call TRBD1 (6 bases). In germline, CDR1 is DFQATT, CDR2 SNEGSKA (reference sequence). There are 12 residues in the CDR3. V was pared by 3 bases and J by 4 bases, with 10 bases between. CDR3 DNA: TGCAGTGCTAGGCAGGGACAATACGAGCAGTACTTC. Protein sequence: CSARQGQYEQYF.

The rearrangement joins TRBV20-1 to TRBJ2-7; D possibly corresponds to TRBD1 (5 bases). Looked up from germline, CDR1 is DFQATT and CDR2 is SNEGSKA (reference sequence). V was clipped by 4 bases and J by 6 bases, with 16 bases between them. The CDR3 totals 13 residues. The CDR3 protein is CSAMDMVSGEQYF. The CDR3 coding sequence is TGCAGTGCTATGGACATGGTCTCGGGCGAGCAGTACTTC.

This sequence joins TRBV10-3 and TRBJ2-3, with 11 bases that match TRBD2. Trimming at V came to 5 bases and at J to 0 bases, leaving 10 bases not matched to a gene. The CDR3 is 18 residues long. The germline CDR1 and CDR2 sequences are ENHRY and SYGVKD. CDR3: CAISLRSRLAGSTDTQYF. The CDR3 DNA follows: TGTGCCATCAGTTTACGATCCCGACTAGCGGGGAGCACAGATACGCAGTATTTT.

The chain couples TRBV7-2 to TRBJ1-2; D gene unclear. V shed 6 bases and J shed 1 base, with 12 bases lying between them. The CDR3 consists of 14 residues. Germline CDR1 reads SGHTA; CDR2 reads FQGNSA. The CDR3: CASRPDGLNYGYTF. Here the CDR3 DNA reads TGTGCCAGCAGGCCTGATGGACTTAACTATGGCTACACCTTC.

This clonotype was detected many times. This rearrangement joins TRBV11-2 to TRBJ2-1; tentatively, D is TRBD1 (5 bases). Germline-derived CDR1 and CDR2 are SGHAT and FQNNGV. This CDR3 is built from 16 residues. V dropped 4 bases and J dropped 4 bases, with 17 bases sitting between them. The CDR3 DNA sequence: TGTGCCAGCAGCTCGTCGACTTGGACACAGTACAATGAGCAGTTCTTC. Translation: CASSSSTWTQYNEQFF.

This clonotype was detected a few times. The chain combines TRBV5-1 with TRBJ2-2; TRBD1 agrees at 11 bases. Trimming took 1 base from V and 7 from J; bases not matched to a gene: 6. Germline V gives CDR1 SGHRS, CDR2 YFSETQ. The CDR3 extends over 16 amino acids. CDR3 region: CASSLTGQGDFGELFF. DNA of the CDR3: TGCGCCAGCAGCTTGACGGGACAGGGGGATTTCGGGGAGCTGTTTTTT.

This clonotype was detected ten times or more. The rearrangement links TRBV6-5 to TRBJ2-5; 10 bases fit TRBD2. CDR1 and CDR2 from the germline V gene are MNHEY and SVGAGI. There are 15 residues in the CDR3. V was pared by 4 bases and J by 2 bases, with 4 bases of the junction left unmatched. This chain's CDR3 is CASSSSGGLQETQYF. Written as DNA, the CDR3 is TGTGCCAGCAGTTCTAGCGGGGGCCTGCAAGAGACCCAGTACTTC.

The chain carries TRBV5-1 and TRBJ1-5; TRBD1 agrees at 7 bases. The CDR3 loop spans 15 amino acids. Losses at the gene ends were 0 bases for V and 5 bases for J; bases not matched to a gene: 5. The germline CDR1 and CDR2 sequences are SGHRS and YFSETQ. The CDR3: CASSLETGKHQPQHF. In DNA, the CDR3 is TGCGCCAGCAGCTTGGAGACAGGGAAACATCAGCCCCAGCATTTT.

The rearrangement links TRBV7-2 to TRBJ2-1, with 8 bases matching TRBD2. With 6 bases clipped from V and 4 bases from J, the junction kept 8 bases outside the gene matches. Looked up from germline, CDR1 is SGHTA and CDR2 is FQGNSA. CDR3 length: 15 residues. The CDR3 sequence: CASSQGLGTYNEQFF. The DNA of the CDR3 is TGTGCCAGCAGTCAGGGACTAGGGACTTACAATGAGCAGTTCTTC.

This chain links TRBV4-2 with TRBJ2-1; 9 bases agree with TRBD2. Germline-derived CDR1 and CDR2 are LGHNA and YNFKEQ. With 3 bases clipped from V and 1 base from J, the junction kept 4 bases outside the gene matches. The length of the CDR3 is 16 residues. CDR3 in DNA: TGTGCCAGCAGCCAGGAGCGGGGGGAATCCTACAATGAGCAGTTCTTC. The encoded protein is CASSQERGESYNEQFF.

Notes on this clonotype: A clone one base away is much larger, so this may be a read error. The chain has TRBV5-1 and TRBJ2-1; D possibly corresponds to TRBD2 (6 bases). Germline values: CDR1 SGHRS, CDR2 YFSETQ. CDR3 length: 15 residues. This CDR3 reads CASSLTVPRGNEQIF. The CDR3 DNA reads as TGCGCCAGCAGCTTGACAGTTCCCCGGGGGAATGAGCAGATCTTC.

The chain links TRBV5-1 to TRBJ2-1; no clear D gene. V gave up 0 bases and J gave up 8 bases, with 6 bases separating them. Germline-derived CDR1 and CDR2 are SGHRS and YFSETQ. CDR3 size: 12 residues. The CDR3: CASSLDLYEQFF. CDR3 bases: TGCGCCAGCAGCTTGGATCTCTATGAGCAGTTCTTC.